This entry lists 28 T cell receptor beta chains sequenced from one sample in a study of identical twins (dated by TCRdb to 2016 to 2018). The protocol used for the library was 5' RACE. TCRdb records Illumina HiSeq 2000 as the sequencer. TCRdb reran the public reads through fastp at Q25 and MiXCR, keeping productive beta chains. Identical CDR3 proteins give one entry, which carries the most common genes and DNA. Across this sample there are 550,000 to 800,000 distinct CDR3 sequences, with roughly 7.2% seen only once. The top ten clonotypes cover 1.6% of the sample. These same records also appear under a second study, on yellow fever vaccine responses in identical twins.

The sample comprised PBMCs. These receptors were obtained from a woman aged 18-29 years in good health.

The rearrangement uses TRBV9 and TRBJ2-7; D remains unclear. Per germline, CDR1 SGDLS and CDR2 YYNGEE. The CDR3 runs to 17 residues. The ends were cut back, 2 bases at V and 6 bases at J, with 24 bases in the middle. The CDR3 coding sequence is TGTGCCAGCAGCGTGGGCCCAAATCCAGGTGGCACCGGCGAGCAGTACTTC. Translating it yields CASSVGPNPGGTGEQYF.

This clonotype showed up many times. The V gene is TRBV6-5, the J gene TRBJ2-1; D ambiguous. The V end was cut by 9 bases, the J end by 10 bases, with 13 bases between. The germline V gene has CDR1 MNHEY and CDR2 SVGAGI. CDR3 length: 11 residues. The CDR3 DNA follows: TGTGCCAGTGGTAGTGTGGGCGAGCAGTTCTTC. It encodes CASGSVGEQFF.

The rearrangement links TRBV20-1 to TRBJ2-2, with D tentatively TRBD1 (6 bases). Germline lookup yields CDR1 DFQATT and CDR2 SNEGSKA (reference sequence). The CDR3 is made up of 12 amino acids. The ends were cut back, 3 bases at V and 8 bases at J, with 10 bases in the middle. This CDR3 reads CSASGTGGELFF. In nucleotides, the CDR3 is TGCAGTGCTAGCGGTACAGGGGGGGAGCTGTTTTTT.

The sample holds a few counts of this clonotype. The genes are TRBV5-1 and TRBJ1-2; no reliable D call. Between the trimmed V and J ends, which lost 1 base and 2 bases, there was a span of 12 bases. Germline values: CDR1 SGHRS, CDR2 YFSETQ. This CDR3 comprises 15 residues. The CDR3 DNA sequence: TGCGCCAGCAGCTTGTCGATGACATTGAACTATGGCTACACCTTC. Amino acids: CASSLSMTLNYGYTF.

This chain connects TRBV12-3 or TRBV12-4 to TRBJ1-3; D call uncertain. This CDR3 region has 13 residues. The V end was cut by 3 bases, the J end by 4 bases, with 7 bases between. The CDR3 bases are TGTGCCAGCAGTTTTGGTGAGGGAAACACCATATATTTT. Its translation is CASSFGEGNTIYF.

In its sample, this clonotype was seen many times. The chain joins TRBV7-6 to TRBJ1-1; D unclear. Germline V gene lookup returns CDR1 SGHVS and CDR2 FNYEAQ. V lost 0 bases and J 0 bases, leaving 14 bases between the germline ends. The CDR3 length is 17 residues. CDR3 region: CASSLASGPEMNTEAFF. The CDR3 nucleotides read TGTGCCAGCAGCTTAGCTTCCGGGCCCGAAATGAACACTGAAGCTTTCTTT.

On this clonotype: The limits of the CDR3 on the DNA are not certain, so only TCRdb's listed CDR3 is given. The rearrangement uses TRBV23-1 and TRBJ1-4. TRBV23-1 counts as an open reading frame of uncertain function. Counting both end residues, the CDR3 totals 15 amino acids. This chain's CDR3 is CASSQSEAAVKNCFF.

The rearrangement links TRBV20-1 to TRBJ2-5; 8 positions agree with TRBD1. CDR1 and CDR2 from the germline V gene are DFQATT and SNEGSKA (reference sequence). This CDR3 has 13 amino acids. Trimming at V came to 4 bases and at J to 5 bases, leaving 6 bases not matched to a gene. The DNA for the CDR3 is TGCAGTGCTAAAAGGACAGGGCGGGAGACCCAGTACTTC. This codes for CSAKRTGRETQYF.

This clonotype was seen a handful of times. This chain uses TRBV12-3 or TRBV12-4 with TRBJ2-3, with 8 positions matching TRBD2. This CDR3 has 17 amino acids. Trimming cost V 7 bases and J 2 bases; bases outside gene matches: 14. CDR3 residues: CASILTHGLAYTDTQYF. The CDR3 DNA follows: TGTGCCAGCATCCTTACCCACGGACTAGCCTACACAGATACGCAGTATTTT.

This clonotype was seen a few times. The DNA of the CDR3 is TGTGCCAGCAGTTACTCACGGGACCGACACTCTGGAAACACCATATATTTT. It translates to CASSYSRDRHSGNTIYF. J is TRBJ1-3 and V is TRBV6-5, with D maybe TRBD1 (5 bases). The V end lost 0 bases, the J end lost 0 bases, and 12 bases lay between the germline ends. The germline CDR1 and CDR2 sequences are MNHEY and SVGAGI. This CDR3 is built from 17 residues.

This clonotype appeared a few times. The rearrangement links TRBV5-1 to TRBJ2-3; 12 nucleotides align to TRBD2. The ends lost 2 bases at V and 0 bases at J; junction bases unmatched: 7. Germline V lookup: CDR1 SGHRS, CDR2 YFSETQ. The CDR3 covers 18 residues. CDR3: CASSFKTSGSRSTDTQYF. CDR3 coding DNA: TGCGCCAGCAGCTTCAAGACTAGCGGGAGTAGGAGCACAGATACGCAGTATTTT.

The chain combines TRBV10-3 with TRBJ1-2; TRBD1 matches 7 bases. J was trimmed by 5 bases and V by 0 bases; bases with no gene match: 6. CDR1 and CDR2 (germline): ENHRY, SYGVKD. The CDR3 covers 15 residues. The CDR3 protein is CAISESETGRYGYTF. The CDR3 nucleotides read TGTGCCATCAGTGAGTCCGAGACAGGGCGATATGGCTACACCTTC.

This clonotype has just a few counts. V usage is TRBV12-3 or TRBV12-4 and J usage is TRBJ2-1, with 13 nucleotides matching TRBD2. This CDR3 has 15 residues. J was trimmed by 5 bases and V by 7 bases; bases with no gene match: 5. This CDR3 reads CASNDGTSGNNEQFF. The CDR3 region has the DNA TGTGCCAGCAATGACGGGACTAGCGGGAACAATGAGCAGTTCTTC.

The chain links TRBV20-1 to TRBJ2-3, with a tentative D call TRBD1 (6 bases). V lost 2 bases and J lost 2, with 14 bases in between. This CDR3 spans 15 amino acids. From germline, CDR1 is DFQATT and CDR2 SNEGSKA (reference sequence). This CDR3 reads CSARMGARDTDTQYF. The CDR3, as DNA: TGCAGTGCTAGAATGGGGGCACGGGACACAGATACGCAGTATTTT.

This clonotype was found many times. The genes are TRBV13 and TRBJ1-1; a possible D gene is TRBD1 (5 bases). Germline loops: CDR1 PRHDT, CDR2 FYEKMQ (reference sequence). V lost 10 bases to trimming and J lost 0 bases, with 9 bases between them. The CDR3 totals 12 residues. CDR3 in amino acids: CATRELNTEAFF. CDR3 nucleotides: TGTGCCACCAGGGAATTGAACACTGAAGCTTTCTTT.

The table lists this clonotype with many counts. This chain links TRBV28 with TRBJ2-7, with TRBD1 matching 9 bases. CDR3 length: 15 amino acids. In germline, CDR1 is MDHEN, CDR2 SYDVKM. Losses at the gene ends were 3 bases for V and 3 bases for J; bases not matched to a gene: 6. The CDR3 coding sequence is TGTGCCAGCAGTTTGGGGGACAGGGCGATCTACGAGCAGTACTTC. It translates to CASSLGDRAIYEQYF.

This clonotype was counted a few times. This rearrangement joins TRBV2 to TRBJ1-2; 12 bases agree with TRBD1. Unmatched junction bases numbered 10, after V lost 7 bases and J lost 7 bases. The CDR3 has 15 amino acids. Germline CDR1 reads SNHLY; CDR2 reads FYNNEI. This chain's CDR3 is CASTGTGGELGGYTF. The CDR3 bases are TGTGCCAGCACCGGGACAGGGGGCGAGCTAGGTGGCTACACCTTC.

The sample holds many counts of this clonotype. CDR3 nucleotides: TGCAGCGTATCGGAAGAGACCCAGTACTTC. Encoded protein: CSVSEETQYF. This rearrangement joins TRBV29-1 to TRBJ2-5; D gene uncertain. Trimming removed 6 bases from V and 3 bases from J, with 5 bases in between. Germline V gene data show CDR1 as SQVTM and CDR2 as ANQGSEA. The CDR3 spans 10 residues. Combining the CDR3 with reference TRBV29-1 and TRBJ2-5 gives the whole variable domain SAVISQKPSRDICQRGTSLTIQCQVDSQVTMMFWYRQQPGQSLTLIATANQGSEATYESGFVIDKFPISRPNLTFSTLTVSNMSPEDSSIYLCSVSEETQYFGPGTRLLVL.

The chain uses TRBV29-1 and TRBJ2-5; the D is unclear. V lost 6 bases, J lost 2 bases, and 13 bases lay in between. The CDR3 contains 13 residues. The germline V gene has CDR1 SQVTM and CDR2 ANQGSEA. The CDR3 region is CSVPPGKQETQYF. The CDR3 DNA sequence: TGCAGCGTCCCACCAGGAAAGCAAGAGACCCAGTACTTC.

This clonotype was observed a handful of times. The rearrangement joins TRBV7-3 to TRBJ2-3; the match to TRBD2 covers 7 bases. Looked up from germline, CDR1 is SGHTA and CDR2 is FQGTGA. This CDR3 spans 15 amino acids. V lost 4 bases and J lost 2; bases outside the gene matches: 6. The CDR3 bases are TGTGCCAGCAGCTCTGAGCGGGACCCCACAGATACGCAGTATTTT. It is translated as CASSSERDPTDTQYF.

The table lists this clonotype with many counts. The chain links TRBV10-1 to TRBJ2-1; 12 bases line up with TRBD2. The germline gives CDR1 WNHNN, CDR2 SYGVQD (reference sequence). The CDR3 consists of 14 residues. The ends lost 5 bases at V and 8 bases at J; junction bases unmatched: 4. CDR3: CASSSSGRVDEQFF. CDR3 DNA sequence: TGCGCCAGCAGTTCTAGCGGGAGGGTGGATGAGCAGTTCTTC.

This rearrangement joins TRBV12-3 or TRBV12-4 to TRBJ2-2; D remains unclear. This CDR3 has 15 amino acids. Trimming left V 6 bases short and J 3 bases short, with 14 bases between. CDR3 residues: CASRPQSPYTGELFF. The CDR3 DNA reads as TGTGCCAGCAGACCACAGAGCCCCTACACCGGGGAGCTGTTTTTT.

This sequence joins TRBV7-3 and TRBJ2-7, with D tentatively TRBD2 (6 bases). Looked up from germline, CDR1 is SGHTA and CDR2 is FQGTGA. The CDR3 totals 16 residues. Trimming removed 1 base at V and 6 bases at J, with 19 bases between. Here the CDR3 DNA reads TGTGCCAGCAGCTTAAGTTCGTGGCGGGAAGGATTCGAGCAGTACTTC. The encoded protein is CASSLSSWREGFEQYF.

This clonotype has a count of ten or more. The rearrangement links TRBV5-5 to TRBJ1-5, with D unresolved. Between the trimmed V and J ends, which lost 4 bases and 0 bases, there was a span of 11 bases. CDR3 length: 15 amino acids. The germline gives CDR1 SGHKS, CDR2 YYEKEE (reference sequence). CDR3 DNA: TGTGCCAGCAGCAGGACCGGTTATAGCAATCAGCCCCAGCATTTT. Translated, it gives CASSRTGYSNQPQHF.

The V and J genes are TRBV7-4 and TRBJ2-7; D assignment may be TRBD1 or TRBD2 (5 bases each). V was cut by 5 bases and J by 1 base, with 18 bases left in between. The CDR3 sequence is 16 residues long. The V gene's germline CDR1 is SGHVT and CDR2 SQSDAQ. CDR3 nucleotides: TGTGCCAGCAGCCCCCATAGGGACCAAAGATCCTACGAGCAGTACTTC. Amino acids: CASSPHRDQRSYEQYF.

This clonotype was recorded at least ten times. This sequence joins TRBV25-1 and TRBJ2-7; 9 nucleotides line up with TRBD2. The CDR3 totals 15 residues. V shed 4 bases, J shed 0 bases, and the junction held 4 bases outside the gene matches. CDR1 and CDR2 (germline): MGHDK, SYGVNS. CDR3: CASSGTSVLSYEQYF. CDR3 sequence (DNA): TGTGCCAGCAGTGGGACTAGCGTCCTCTCCTACGAGCAGTACTTC.

To note about this clonotype: An end of the junction differs from the germline gene, which may be a read error. The chain employs TRBV12-3 or TRBV12-4 and TRBJ2-1; 15 bases are a match to TRBD2. This CDR3 region has 18 residues. This CDR3 is CAISPRLPGLAGGNEQFF. The CDR3 bases are TGTGCCATCAGTCCGCGCCTTCCGGGACTAGCGGGGGGAAATGAGCAGTTCTTC.

This clonotype was found a few times. This sequence joins TRBV14 and TRBJ1-2, with 10 nucleotides matching TRBD1. V lost 3 bases and J lost 7; bases outside the gene matches: 8. This CDR3 contains 15 residues. Looked up from germline, CDR1 is SGHDN and CDR2 is FVKESK. CDR3 nucleotide sequence: TGTGCCAGCAGCCACCGGGACAGGGGCTTTGGTGGCTACACCTTC. Protein sequence: CASSHRDRGFGGYTF. Complete variable domain (other parts from reference TRBV14 and TRBJ1-2): EAGVTQFPSHSVIEKGQTVTLRCDPISGHDNLYWYRRVMGKEIKFLLHFVKESKQDESGMPNNRFLAERTGGTYSTLKVQPAELEDSGVYFCASSHRDRGFGGYTFGSGTRLTVV.